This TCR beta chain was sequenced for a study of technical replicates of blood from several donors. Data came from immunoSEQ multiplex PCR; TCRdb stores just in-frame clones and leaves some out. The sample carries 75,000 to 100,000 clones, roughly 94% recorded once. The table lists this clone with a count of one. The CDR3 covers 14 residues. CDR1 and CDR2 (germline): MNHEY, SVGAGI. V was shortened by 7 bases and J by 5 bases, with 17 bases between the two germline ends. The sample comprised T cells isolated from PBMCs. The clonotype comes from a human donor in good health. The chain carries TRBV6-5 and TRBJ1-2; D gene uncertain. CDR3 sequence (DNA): TGTGCCAGCACCATAAGCCCACAGTCTTATGGCTACACCTTC. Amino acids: CASTISPQSYGYTF.